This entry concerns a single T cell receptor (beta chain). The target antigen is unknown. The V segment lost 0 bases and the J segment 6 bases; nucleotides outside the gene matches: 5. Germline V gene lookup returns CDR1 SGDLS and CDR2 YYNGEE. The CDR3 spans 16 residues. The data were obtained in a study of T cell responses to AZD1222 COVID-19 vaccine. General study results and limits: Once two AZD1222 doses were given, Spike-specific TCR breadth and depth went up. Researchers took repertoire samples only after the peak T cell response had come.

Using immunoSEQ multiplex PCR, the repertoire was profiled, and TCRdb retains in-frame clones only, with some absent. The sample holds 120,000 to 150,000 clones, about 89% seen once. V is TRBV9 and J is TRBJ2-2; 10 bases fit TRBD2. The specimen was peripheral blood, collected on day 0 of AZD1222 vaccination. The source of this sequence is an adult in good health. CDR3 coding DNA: TGTGCCAGCAGCGTAGGTCCTAGCGGGAGAGCCGGGGAGCTGTTTTTT. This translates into CASSVGPSGRAGELFF.